The 13 T cell receptor beta chains presented below share a single source sample, sequenced in a study of T-cell reconstitution after alpha-beta-depleted transplantation in children. Preparation of the TCRbeta library used unique molecular identifiers. TCRdb redid the calling of the PCR reads with MiXCR, one entry per CDR3 protein. The data show approximately 250,000 distinct CDR3 sequences, 9.7% seen once. Sequences were derived from PBMCs from the stem cell graft donor, sampled from the stem cell graft. The receptors originated from a human donor who donated a stem cell graft to a child with SCID.

This clonotype has at least ten counts. This chain connects TRBV5-1 to TRBJ2-7, with 8 bases identical to TRBD2. V lost 0 bases and J lost 2; bases outside the gene matches: 4. The CDR3 is 15 residues long. Looked up from germline, CDR1 is SGHRS and CDR2 is YFSETQ. Written as DNA, the CDR3 is TGCGCCAGCAGCTTGGGGACTAGCCCGGCCTACGAGCAGTACTTC. This translates into CASSLGTSPAYEQYF.

This clonotype was counted ten times or more. The CDR3 is CSVPESSGGSWWADTQYF. CDR3 in DNA: TGCAGCGTTCCCGAATCTAGCGGGGGGTCGTGGTGGGCAGATACGCAGTATTTT. The gene calls are TRBV29-1 and TRBJ2-3; 11 bases fit TRBD2. The germline gives CDR1 SQVTM, CDR2 ANQGSEA. V lost 5 bases, J lost 4 bases, and 17 bases stayed unmatched. This CDR3 has 18 amino acids.

The sample holds many counts of this clonotype. V and J are TRBV12-3 or TRBV12-4 and TRBJ2-1; 10 bases are shared with TRBD2. CDR3 size: 14 residues. The V gene end was trimmed by 6 bases and the J gene end by 5 bases; junction bases not matched to a gene: 4. The CDR3 region is CASRPGLADNEQFF. DNA of the CDR3: TGTGCCAGCAGACCCGGACTAGCGGACAATGAGCAGTTCTTC.

The table lists this clonotype with many counts. The rearrangement joins TRBV29-1 to TRBJ1-1, with D possibly matching TRBD1 (6 bases). This CDR3 is built from 13 residues. The V end lost 4 bases, the J end lost 4 bases, and 13 bases lay between the germline ends. Germline CDR1 and CDR2: SQVTM and ANQGSEA. CDR3 sequence: CSVVGGQGTEAFF. DNA of the CDR3: TGCAGCGTTGTAGGGGGGCAAGGCACTGAAGCTTTCTTT.

Many counts were recorded for this clonotype. This chain uses TRBV5-1 with TRBJ1-2, with TRBD1 matching over 8 bases. The CDR3 runs to 14 residues. The V gene end was trimmed by 5 bases and the J gene end by 8 bases; junction bases not matched to a gene: 11. In germline, CDR1 is SGHRS, CDR2 YFSETQ. CDR3 residues: CASRRDQGAGGYTF. The CDR3 coding sequence is TGCGCCAGCAGACGGGATCAGGGGGCAGGAGGCTACACCTTC.

Ten or more counts support this clonotype. The gene calls are TRBV20-1 and TRBJ1-5; no clear D gene. The germline V gene has CDR1 DFQATT and CDR2 SNEGSKA (reference sequence). With 0 bases removed from V and 6 bases from J, the gap between germline ends came to 12 bases. This CDR3 spans 14 amino acids. The CDR3 bases are TGCAGTGCTAGAGAACCCGGGAGGCGTCAGCCCCAGCATTTT. Amino acid sequence: CSAREPGRRQPQHF.

The V gene is TRBV4-2, the J gene TRBJ2-5; 8 bases fit TRBD2. The CDR3 runs 15 residues. The J segment lost 5 bases and the V segment lost 4 bases, leaving 9 bases of the junction unmatched. From germline, CDR1 is LGHNA and CDR2 YNFKEQ. The CDR3 bases are TGTGCCAGCAGCCCGGGGGGGGGCCCGGGGGAGACCCAGTACTTC. As protein: CASSPGGGPGETQYF.

This clonotype was picked up many times. The J gene is TRBJ2-5, the V gene TRBV2; D gene unclear. V was clipped by 5 bases and J by 5 bases, with 12 bases between them. The CDR3 length is 13 residues. In germline, CDR1 is SNHLY, CDR2 FYNNEI. For the CDR3, the DNA is TGTGCCAGCAGTAGTAGGGCGCGGGAGACCCAGTACTTC. Translation: CASSSRARETQYF.

This clonotype appeared a few times. The V and J genes are TRBV5-5 and TRBJ2-7; 7 nucleotides agree with TRBD1. Germline CDR1 and CDR2: SGHKS and YYEKEE (reference sequence). This CDR3 region has 15 residues. J gave up 2 bases and V 4 bases, and 9 bases lay outside the gene matches. The CDR3: CASSRSRTGAYEQYF. The CDR3 bases are TGTGCCAGCAGCCGGAGCCGGACAGGAGCCTACGAGCAGTACTTC.

This clonotype was observed at least ten times. The chain has TRBV12-3 or TRBV12-4 and TRBJ2-1; D may correspond to TRBD1 or TRBD2 (6 bases each). The V end was cut by 3 bases, the J end by 5 bases, with 11 bases between. The CDR3 sequence is 14 residues long. The CDR3 region has the DNA TGTGCCAGCAGTTTGAGGGGGGAGGACAATGAGCAGTTCTTC. Translating it yields CASSLRGEDNEQFF.

This clonotype was counted many times. The CDR3 is CSAMTSGGITGELFF. The CDR3 DNA reads as TGCAGTGCTATGACTAGCGGGGGAATCACCGGGGAGCTGTTTTTT. The chain has TRBV20-1 and TRBJ2-2; 12 nucleotides line up with TRBD2. The trim removed 4 bases at V and 4 bases at J, leaving 4 bases unmatched. Germline V gene sequence: CDR1 DFQATT, CDR2 SNEGSKA (reference sequence). The CDR3 loop spans 15 amino acids.

This clonotype was observed many times. CDR3 DNA: TGTGCCAGCAGTTTATCGTGGCAGGGGGCGGATGGCTACACCTTC. It encodes CASSLSWQGADGYTF. This chain uses TRBV27 with TRBJ1-2; 8 bases are shared with TRBD1. This CDR3 has 15 residues. J gave up 6 bases and V 0 bases, and 6 bases lay outside the gene matches. Germline-derived CDR1 and CDR2 are MNHEY and SMNVEV (reference sequence).

Many counts were recorded for this clonotype. The V call is TRBV7-2, the J call TRBJ1-2, with D possibly matching TRBD1 (5 bases). V lost 9 bases to trimming and J lost 2 bases, with 16 bases between them. Germline V lookup: CDR1 SGHTA, CDR2 FQGNSA. This CDR3 spans 14 amino acids. The CDR3 loop is CASNPGPINYGYTF. CDR3 in DNA: TGTGCCAGTAACCCGGGACCGATAAACTATGGCTACACCTTC.